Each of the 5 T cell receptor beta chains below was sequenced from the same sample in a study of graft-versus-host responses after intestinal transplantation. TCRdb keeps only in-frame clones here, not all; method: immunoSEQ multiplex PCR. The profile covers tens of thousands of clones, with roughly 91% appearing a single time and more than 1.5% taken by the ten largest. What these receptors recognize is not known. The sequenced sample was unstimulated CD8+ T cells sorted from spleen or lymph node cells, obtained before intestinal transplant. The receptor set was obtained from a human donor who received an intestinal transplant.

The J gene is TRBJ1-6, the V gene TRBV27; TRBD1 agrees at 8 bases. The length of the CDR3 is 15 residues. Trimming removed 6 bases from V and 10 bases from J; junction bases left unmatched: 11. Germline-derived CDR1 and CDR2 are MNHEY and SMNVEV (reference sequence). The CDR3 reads CASSYGQGNLSPLHF. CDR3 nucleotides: TGTGCCAGCAGCTATGGACAGGGAAATTTGTCACCCCTCCACTTT.

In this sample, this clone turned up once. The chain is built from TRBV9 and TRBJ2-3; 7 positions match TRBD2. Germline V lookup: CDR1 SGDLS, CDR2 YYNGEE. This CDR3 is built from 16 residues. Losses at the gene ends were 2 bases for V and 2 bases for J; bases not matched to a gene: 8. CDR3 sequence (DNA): TGTGCCAGCAGCGTCGGTCTAGCGGCAATCACAGATACGCAGTATTTT. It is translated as CASSVGLAAITDTQYF.

The DNA of the CDR3 is TGTGCCAGCAGTTCAGGGACAGGGACCTCCTTCTCCTATAATTCACCCCTCCACTTT. Its protein product is CASSSGTGTSFSYNSPLHF. The chain carries TRBV27 and TRBJ1-6, with 9 bases that match TRBD1. V lost 4 bases, J lost 0 bases, and 10 bases stayed unmatched. The CDR3 is 19 residues long. CDR1 is MNHEY and CDR2 is SMNVEV in the germline V gene (reference sequence).

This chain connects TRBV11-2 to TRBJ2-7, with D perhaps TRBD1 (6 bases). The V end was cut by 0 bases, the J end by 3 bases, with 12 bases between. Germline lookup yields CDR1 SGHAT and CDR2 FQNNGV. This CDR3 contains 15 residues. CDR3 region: CASSLDLGANYEQYF. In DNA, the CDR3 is TGTGCCAGCAGCTTAGATTTGGGGGCAAACTACGAGCAGTACTTC.

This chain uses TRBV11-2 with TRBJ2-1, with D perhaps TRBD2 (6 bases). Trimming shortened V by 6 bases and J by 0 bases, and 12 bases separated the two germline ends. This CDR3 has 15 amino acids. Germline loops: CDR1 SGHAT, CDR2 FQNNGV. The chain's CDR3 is CASRPGGTSYNEQFF. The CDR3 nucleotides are TGTGCCAGCAGGCCCGGGGGAACCTCCTACAATGAGCAGTTCTTC.